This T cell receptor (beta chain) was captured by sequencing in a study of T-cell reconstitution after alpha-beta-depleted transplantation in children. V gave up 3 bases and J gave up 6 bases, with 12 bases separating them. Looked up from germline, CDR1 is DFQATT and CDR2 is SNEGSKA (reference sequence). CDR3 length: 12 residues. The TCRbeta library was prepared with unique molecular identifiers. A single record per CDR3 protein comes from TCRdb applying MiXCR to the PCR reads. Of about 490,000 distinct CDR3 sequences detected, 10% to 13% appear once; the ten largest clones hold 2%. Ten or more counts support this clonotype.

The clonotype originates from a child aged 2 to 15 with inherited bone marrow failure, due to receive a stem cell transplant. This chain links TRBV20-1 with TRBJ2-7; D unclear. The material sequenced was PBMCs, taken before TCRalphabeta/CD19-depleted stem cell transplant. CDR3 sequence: CSASGPRFEQYF. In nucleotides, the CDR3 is TGCAGTGCTAGCGGCCCACGGTTCGAGCAGTACTTC.